This TCR beta chain was captured by sequencing in a study of T cell repertoires in aging, cancer and after chemotherapy. Whole-study results and caveats: No conclusions about immunological memory after chemotherapy can be drawn from the repertoire data.

A mixed TRB-A/B primer pool amplified rearranged TRB by multiplex touch-down PCR. TCRdb reanalysed the multiplex PCR reads using MiXCR and keeps one entry per CDR3 protein. The sample records thousands of distinct CDR3 sequences, roughly 32% being singletons. In the case of this clonotype: Its cognate antigen is unknown. Given the absence of the conserved phenylalanine or tryptophan at the CDR3 end, a read error is likely.

TCR beta rearrangements were amplified from peripheral blood genomic DNA. This CDR3 region has 17 residues. The V end was cut by 5 bases, the J end by 3 bases, with 23 bases between. Germline V gene sequence: CDR1 SGHTA, CDR2 FQGNSA. The origin of this receptor is a human donor in good health. This sequence joins TRBV7-2 and TRBJ2-7; tentative D call: TRBD2 (5 bases). Specimen: blood. The CDR3 sequence is CASSTWLRGVEIYEQYY. For the CDR3, the DNA is TGTGCCAGCAGCACGTGGCTTCGGGGAGTAGAGATCTACGAGCAGTACTAC.